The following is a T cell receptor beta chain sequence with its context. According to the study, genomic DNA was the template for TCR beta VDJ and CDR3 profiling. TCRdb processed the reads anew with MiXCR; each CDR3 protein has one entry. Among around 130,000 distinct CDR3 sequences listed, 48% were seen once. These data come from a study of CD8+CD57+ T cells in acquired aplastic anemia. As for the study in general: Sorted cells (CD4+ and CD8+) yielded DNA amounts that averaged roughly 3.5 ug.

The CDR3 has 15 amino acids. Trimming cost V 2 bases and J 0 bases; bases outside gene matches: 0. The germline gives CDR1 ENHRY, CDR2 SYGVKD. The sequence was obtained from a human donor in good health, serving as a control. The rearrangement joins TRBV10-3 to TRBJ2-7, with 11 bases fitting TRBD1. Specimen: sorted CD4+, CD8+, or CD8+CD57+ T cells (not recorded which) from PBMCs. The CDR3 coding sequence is TGTGCCATCAGTGAGGGACAGGGGGCCTCCTACGAGCAGTACTTC. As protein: CAISEGQGASYEQYF.